Each of the 24 T cell receptor beta chains below was sequenced from the same sample in a study of blood T cell repertoires in COVID-19. Profiling relied on immunoSEQ multiplex PCR, and the TCRdb table lists in-frame clones only, not all of them. The table shows more than 200,000 clones, with over 70% occurring only once. Sequencing was done on a sample of peripheral blood. The receptors here all came from a woman older than 75 with acute or convalescent COVID-19.

This clone was seen a single time. The V and J genes are TRBV3-1 (or the pseudogene TRBV3-2) and TRBJ2-7; 7 positions match TRBD1. With 7 bases clipped from V and 4 bases from J, the junction kept 7 bases outside the gene matches. Germline V gene data show CDR1 as LGHDT and CDR2 as YNNKEL (reference sequence). This CDR3 has 13 amino acids. The CDR3 sequence is CASTRQGGYEQYF. The CDR3 DNA follows: TGTGCCAGCACCAGACAGGGTGGGTACGAGCAGTACTTC.

In this sample, this clone turned up a few times. This rearrangement joins TRBV6-6 to TRBJ1-3; no reliable D call. The length of the CDR3 is 10 residues. Germline V gene sequence: CDR1 MNHNY, CDR2 SVGAGI (reference sequence). The V end was cut by 11 bases, the J end by 2 bases, with 4 bases between. CDR3 region: CASTGNTIYF. The CDR3 coding sequence is TGTGCCTCCACTGGAAACACCATATATTTT.

V usage is TRBV28 and J usage is TRBJ1-6; 8 positions match TRBD1. Germline V gives CDR1 MDHEN, CDR2 SYDVKM. CDR3 length equals 14 residues. V lost 2 bases to trimming and J lost 10 bases; unmatched junction nucleotides: 4. In nucleotides, the CDR3 is TGTGCCAGCAGTTTAGCAGGGGGCAACTCACCCCTCCACTTT. Translation: CASSLAGGNSPLHF.

This sequence joins TRBV5-1 and TRBJ1-5, with D possibly being TRBD1 (5 bases). The CDR3 contains 15 residues. V gave up 1 base and J gave up 2 bases, with 10 bases separating them. Looked up from germline, CDR1 is SGHRS and CDR2 is YFSETQ. In DNA form, the CDR3 reads TGCGCCAGCAGCTTGCGGGGGGACGGCAATCAGCCCCAGCATTTT. Translation gives CASSLRGDGNQPQHF.

This clone appeared once. The CDR3, as DNA: TGTGCCAGCAGTGCGACTAGCGGGGTTTCCCAGTACTTC. It encodes CASSATSGVSQYF. This chain joins TRBV7-8 and TRBJ2-5, with 11 bases that match TRBD2. This CDR3 spans 13 amino acids. From germline, CDR1 is SGHVS and CDR2 FQNEAQ. The junction had 6 bases not matched to a gene; V was cut back by 6 bases and J by 9 bases.

The V and J genes are TRBV15 and TRBJ2-7; D is unresolved. This CDR3 has 14 amino acids. Germline CDR1 LNHNV, CDR2 YYDKDF (reference sequence). Trimming pared 0 bases from V and 2 bases from J, leaving 8 bases between. CDR3 coding DNA: TGTGCCACCAGCAGAGATCATGGCCCCTACGAGCAGTACTTC. It encodes CATSRDHGPYEQYF.

This clone turned up a few times. This chain connects TRBV11-3 to TRBJ1-1, with D tentatively TRBD1 (6 bases). Looked up from germline, CDR1 is SGHNT and CDR2 is YENEEA. V lost 8 bases, J lost 5 bases, and 18 bases lay in between. This CDR3 has 14 residues. CDR3 region: CASAEGGGRTEAFF. CDR3 DNA: TGTGCCAGCGCCGAGGGCGGGGGGCGAACTGAAGCTTTCTTT.

The chain recombines TRBV3-1 (or the pseudogene TRBV3-2) with TRBJ2-1; 7 bases line up with TRBD2. The CDR3 sequence is 20 residues long. CDR1 and CDR2 from the germline V gene are LGHDT and YNNKEL (reference sequence). Trimming at V came to 3 bases and at J to 8 bases, leaving 25 bases not matched to a gene. The CDR3 sequence: CASSHLGYSGGRASLDEQFF. CDR3 sequence (DNA): TGTGCCAGCAGCCATCTTGGGTATTCTGGGGGGAGGGCCAGTCTCGATGAGCAGTTCTTC.

This clone appeared a few times. The chain combines TRBV4-1 with TRBJ1-5, with 10 bases matching TRBD1. V lost 4 bases, J lost 5 bases, and 5 bases stayed unmatched. CDR1 and CDR2 (germline): MGHRA, YSYEKL. The CDR3 runs 15 residues. This chain's CDR3 is CASSRTDRGDQPQHF. In nucleotides, the CDR3 is TGCGCCAGCAGCCGGACGGACAGGGGGGATCAGCCCCAGCATTTT.

As regards this clone: Other nucleotide sequences in the sample specify the same CDR3. This rearrangement joins TRBV5-1 to TRBJ2-7; 8 bases are shared with TRBD1. From germline, CDR1 is SGHRS and CDR2 YFSETQ. The V segment lost 2 bases and the J segment 2 bases; nucleotides outside the gene matches: 3. There are 14 residues in the CDR3. The CDR3 nucleotides are TGCGCCAGCAGCTTAGGACAGGGCCCCTACGAGCAGTACTTC. This codes for CASSLGQGPYEQYF.

The V gene is TRBV2, the J gene TRBJ1-2, with TRBD1 identical over 8 bases. The CDR3 spans 16 residues. The ends lost 2 bases at V and 8 bases at J; junction bases unmatched: 13. Germline V gene lookup returns CDR1 SNHLY and CDR2 FYNNEI. The CDR3 loop reads CASSETYSGGLGGYTF. The CDR3 DNA is TGTGCCAGCAGTGAAACGTATTCAGGGGGCTTAGGAGGCTACACCTTC.

The chain links TRBV21-1 to TRBJ1-5; TRBD1 is taken as the D call from the table, unchecked against the DNA. TRBV21-1 is a pseudogene locus. This CDR3 region has 17 residues. DNA of the CDR3: TGTGCCAGCAGCAAAGCCCTCCAGGACAGGGAGGTTCAGCCCCAGCATTTT. It codes for CASSKALQDREVQPQHF.

The chain uses TRBV27 and TRBJ2-7; maybe TRBD2 (5 bases). This CDR3 is built from 18 residues. In germline, CDR1 is MNHEY, CDR2 SMNVEV (reference sequence). V was trimmed by 2 bases and J by 0 bases, leaving 20 bases between them. In DNA, the CDR3 is TGTGCCAGCAGTTTAAAATTTCCCTCGCAGCGGAGCTCCTACGAGCAGTACTTC. It specifies CASSLKFPSQRSSYEQYF.

J is TRBJ1-6 and V is TRBV6-5; the match to TRBD1 covers 7 bases. The V segment lost 6 bases and the J segment 6 bases; nucleotides outside the gene matches: 5. The CDR3 totals 14 residues. The germline V gene has CDR1 MNHEY and CDR2 SVGAGI. CDR3 sequence: CASSSGQFNSPLHF. CDR3 coding DNA: TGTGCCAGCAGCTCGGGACAGTTTAATTCACCCCTCCACTTT.

V and J are TRBV28 and TRBJ2-5; TRBD1 agrees at 7 bases. The CDR3 is made up of 15 amino acids. Germline loops: CDR1 MDHEN, CDR2 SYDVKM. Trimming took 3 bases from V and 5 from J; bases not matched to a gene: 9. This chain's CDR3 is CASSLTGKPGETQYF. The CDR3 nucleotides read TGTGCCAGCAGTTTGACAGGGAAACCTGGGGAGACCCAGTACTTC.

The CDR3 region is CASSDDSGGATDTQYF. The DNA of the CDR3 is TGTGCCAGCAGTGATGATAGCGGGGGGGCCACAGATACGCAGTATTTT. The genes are TRBV6-4 and TRBJ2-3, with 11 bases fitting TRBD2. The CDR3 totals 16 residues. J lost 2 bases, V lost 3 bases, and 4 bases had no gene match. The germline V gene encodes CDR1 MRHNA and CDR2 SNTAGT.

Only a few counts were recorded for this clone. This chain uses TRBV11-2 with TRBJ2-1; 9 bases fit TRBD1. The CDR3 extends over 16 amino acids. V lost 1 base to trimming and J lost 5 bases; unmatched junction nucleotides: 6. CDR1 is SGHAT and CDR2 is FQNNGV in the germline V gene. This chain's CDR3 is CASSLGLGTGNNEQFF. The CDR3 coding sequence is TGTGCCAGCAGCTTAGGTCTTGGGACAGGGAACAATGAGCAGTTCTTC.

The gene calls are TRBV20-1 and TRBJ1-1; maybe TRBD1 (5 bases). The V gene's germline CDR1 is DFQATT and CDR2 SNEGSKA (reference sequence). This CDR3 is 11 amino acids long. Between the trimmed V and J ends, which lost 6 bases and 3 bases, there was a span of 8 bases. CDR3 in DNA: TGCAGTGCATGGGGGGACACTGAAGCTTTCTTT. Translating gives CSAWGDTEAFF.

V is TRBV5-1 and J is TRBJ1-2; 9 nucleotides line up with TRBD1. CDR3 size: 14 residues. The V and J ends lost 3 bases and 5 bases, in that order; junction bases with no gene match: 5. Per the germline V gene, CDR1 is SGHRS and CDR2 is YFSETQ. The CDR3 loop reads CASSSLGQGYGYTF. In DNA, the CDR3 is TGCGCCAGCAGCTCCCTGGGACAGGGTTATGGCTACACCTTC.

This chain links TRBV7-8 with TRBJ2-7, with 8 bases identical to TRBD1. Germline-derived CDR1 and CDR2 are SGHVS and FQNEAQ. The CDR3 loop spans 13 amino acids. V shed 5 bases and J 4 bases; nucleotides not matched to a gene: 4. CDR3 protein: CASSERTGYEQYF. In nucleotides, the CDR3 is TGTGCCAGCAGCGAAAGGACAGGGTACGAGCAGTACTTC.

V usage is TRBV5-1 and J usage is TRBJ1-2, with 8 bases fitting TRBD1. Unmatched junction bases numbered 7, after V lost 4 bases and J lost 8 bases. CDR3 length equals 13 residues. Germline V gives CDR1 SGHRS, CDR2 YFSETQ. The CDR3 region is CASSEYRGEGYTF. The CDR3 DNA follows: TGCGCCAGCAGCGAATACAGGGGGGAGGGCTACACCTTC.

The chain uses TRBV7-8 and TRBJ2-1, with 7 positions matching TRBD1. Germline lookup yields CDR1 SGHVS and CDR2 FQNEAQ. The CDR3 runs to 15 residues. V trimming: 1 base; J trimming: 6 bases; junction bases outside the gene matches: 6. The CDR3 is CASSLEGQVTNEQFF. The DNA for the CDR3 is TGTGCCAGCAGCTTAGAAGGACAGGTTACCAATGAGCAGTTCTTC. The full variable domain, in which reference TRBV7-8 and TRBJ2-1 provide the parts outside the CDR3, is GAGVSQSPRYKVAKRGQDVALRCDPISGHVSLFWYQQALGQGPEFLTYFQNEAQLDKSGLPSDRFFAERPEGSVSTLKIQRTQQEDSAVYLCASSLEGQVTNEQFFGPGTRLTVL.

The rearrangement links TRBV4-2 to TRBJ1-4; 10 nucleotides line up with TRBD1. The junction had 1 base not matched to a gene; V was cut back by 6 bases and J by 6 bases. Looked up from germline, CDR1 is LGHNA and CDR2 is YNFKEQ. The CDR3 has 13 amino acids. This chain's CDR3 is CASRGTGDEKLFF. The CDR3 region has the DNA TGTGCCAGCAGAGGGACAGGGGATGAAAAACTGTTTTTT.

This sequence joins TRBV12-3 or TRBV12-4 and TRBJ1-1; D not certain. V shed 2 bases and J shed 8 bases, with 6 bases lying between them. The CDR3 loop spans 11 amino acids. The CDR3: CASSLKQEAFF. The CDR3 DNA reads as TGTGCCAGCAGTTTAAAACAGGAAGCTTTCTTT.